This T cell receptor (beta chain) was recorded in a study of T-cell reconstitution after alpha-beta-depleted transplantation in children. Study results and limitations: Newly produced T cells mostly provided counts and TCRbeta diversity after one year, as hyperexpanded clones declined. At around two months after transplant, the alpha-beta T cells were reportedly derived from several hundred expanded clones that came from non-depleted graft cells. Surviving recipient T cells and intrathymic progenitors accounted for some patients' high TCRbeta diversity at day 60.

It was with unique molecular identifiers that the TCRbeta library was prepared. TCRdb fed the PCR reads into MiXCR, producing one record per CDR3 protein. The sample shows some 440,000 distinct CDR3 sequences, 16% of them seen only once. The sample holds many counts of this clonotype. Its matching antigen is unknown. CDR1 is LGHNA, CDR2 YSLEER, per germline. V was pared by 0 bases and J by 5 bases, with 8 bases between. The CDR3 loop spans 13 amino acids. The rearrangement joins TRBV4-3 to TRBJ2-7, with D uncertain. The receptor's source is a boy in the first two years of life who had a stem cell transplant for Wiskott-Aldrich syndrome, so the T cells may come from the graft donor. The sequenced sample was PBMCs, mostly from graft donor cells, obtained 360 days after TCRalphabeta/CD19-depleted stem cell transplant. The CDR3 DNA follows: TGCGCCAGCAGCCAAGACGGAAGGAACGAGCAGTACTTC. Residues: CASSQDGRNEQYF.